Given below is one T cell receptor beta chain in context. Researchers ran the PCR with 60 Vbeta and 13 Jbeta primers. Sequenced by immunoSEQ multiplex PCR; TCRdb stores in-frame clones only, minus some. This repertoire shows approximately 250,000 clones, just under 80% found once; its top ten account for about 0.47%. The sample belongs to a study of cytomegalovirus exposure and HLA in healthy donors. Study information: Unique TCRs from HLA-typed donors, roughly 87 million of them, were held in an early data release.

This CDR3 is built from 11 residues. V dropped 10 bases and J dropped 7 bases, with 14 bases sitting between them. The V gene's germline CDR1 is SNHLY and CDR2 FYNNEI. Specimen: PBMCs. This TCR derives from a boy aged 5 to 17 in good health and CMV-seronegative. V usage is TRBV2 and J usage is TRBJ2-7, with D possibly matching TRBD2 (6 bases). In DNA form, the CDR3 reads TGTGCCACGACTAGACTAGTGGAGCAGTACTTC. Its translation is CATTRLVEQYF.